The TCR beta chain described here comes from a study of T-cell memory formation after mild COVID-19. Study-wide context: The TCR clusters were mostly specific to one donor. Findings and limits, study-wide: Of the contracting clones, CD4+ ones lay mainly in CM and EM, and CD8+ ones in EMRA. Pre-infection memory already had some responding clones, implying cross-reactive memory joined.

This clonotype was counted many times. As yet, its antigen is unknown. The CDR3 length is 15 residues. Trimming pared 5 bases from V and 0 bases from J, leaving 12 bases between. CDR1 SGHRS and CDR2 YFSETQ come from the germline V gene. TCRdb reanalysed the 5' RACE reads using MiXCR and keeps one entry per CDR3 protein. The sample includes about 350,000 distinct CDR3 sequences, roughly 13% of them seen just once. The source material was PBMCs or a T cell subset sorted from them (not recorded which). The origin of this receptor is a man aged 18 to 29 who had mild COVID-19 (a few samples of this study predate the infection). Cell type and time point are not known. The gene calls are TRBV5-1 and TRBJ2-1; D unresolved. The CDR3 DNA reads TGCGCCAGCAGACTCGGCGGCGGCTCCTACAATGAGCAGTTCTTC. Its translation is CASRLGGGSYNEQFF.